These 7 T cell receptor beta chains originate from one sample sequenced in a study of regulatory T cells in long-lasting Graves disease. Construction of the TCR beta libraries employed iRepertoire HTBI primers in conjunction with Arm-PCR of CDR3 regions. Each CDR3 protein gets one entry after TCRdb re-called the multiplex PCR reads with MiXCR. The sample shows 350,000 to 450,000 distinct CDR3 sequences, about 16% of them seen only once. Time point in this sample: newly diagnosed GD, antithyroid drugs for less than 3 months. Extracted RNA from PBMCs served as the source of the TCR library. This sample was shared with a second study, whose subject was T cells in Graves' hyperthyroidism and ophthalmopathy.

The sequenced sample was peripheral blood mononuclear cells (PBMCs), obtained at new diagnosis, from a patient treated with antithyroid drugs. All receptors derive from a woman aged 25 to 39 with Graves disease.

This clonotype occurred a few times. The chain is built from TRBV6-2 or TRBV6-3 and TRBJ2-7; weak D call: TRBD2 (6 bases). Germline V gives CDR1 MNHEY, CDR2 SVGEGT. There are 14 residues in the CDR3. The ends were cut back, 10 bases at V and 6 bases at J, with 22 bases in the middle. The CDR3 is CATLGGTPRGEQYF. The CDR3 nucleotides read TGTGCCACCCTGGGCGGGACGCCTCGTGGCGAGCAGTACTTC.

Ten or more counts support this clonotype. The chain employs TRBV7-3 and TRBJ2-1; 10 bases are shared with TRBD1. Germline V gene data show CDR1 as SGHTA and CDR2 as FQGTGA. The CDR3 is 20 amino acids. J lost 0 bases, V lost 5 bases, and 16 bases had no gene match. The CDR3 loop reads CASSGAGTGERLSSYNEQFF. In DNA, the CDR3 is TGTGCCAGCAGCGGGGCCGGGACAGGGGAGAGGTTAAGCTCCTACAATGAGCAGTTCTTC. The complete variable domain, with remaining parts taken from reference TRBV7-3 and TRBJ2-1, reads GAGVSQTPSNKVTEKGKYVELRCDPISGHTALYWYRQSLGQGPEFLIYFQGTGAADDSGLPNDRFFAVRPEGSVSTLKIQRTERGDSAVYLCASSGAGTGERLSSYNEQFFGPGTRLTVL.

This clonotype was seen more than once but under ten times. The chain is built from TRBV27 and TRBJ2-2; D unresolved. The germline V and J ends were trimmed by 3 bases and 0 bases, with 8 bases remaining between them. The CDR3 runs to 15 residues. Germline V gene lookup returns CDR1 MNHEY and CDR2 SMNVEV (reference sequence). As DNA, the CDR3 is TGTGCCAGCAGTTTGGACGGACCGAACACCGGGGAGCTGTTTTTT. Translated, it gives CASSLDGPNTGELFF.

This clonotype was seen ten or more times. This chain uses TRBV28 with TRBJ1-1, with 7 nucleotides matching TRBD1. The germline CDR1 and CDR2 sequences are MDHEN and SYDVKM. The CDR3 loop spans 15 amino acids. V lost 1 base, J lost 5 bases, and 7 bases stayed unmatched. CDR3 DNA: TGTGCCAGCAGTTTATACCGACAGGGCCGAACTGAAGCTTTCTTT. It yields the protein CASSLYRQGRTEAFF.

This clonotype came up a few times. The rearrangement joins TRBV7-8 to TRBJ1-1; perhaps TRBD1 as D (6 bases). The CDR3 runs to 16 residues. CDR1 and CDR2 from the germline V gene are SGHVS and FQNEAQ. V was shortened by 1 base and J by 3 bases, with 15 bases between the two germline ends. CDR3 nucleotides: TGTGCCAGCAGCTTAGGGGGGGGGGCGCGGTACACTGAAGCTTTCTTT. This codes for CASSLGGGARYTEAFF.

This clonotype was counted many times. The chain has TRBV20-1 and TRBJ2-7; D not resolved. V lost 5 bases and J lost 1, with 9 bases in between. Germline CDR1 DFQATT, CDR2 SNEGSKA (reference sequence). The CDR3 is 12 residues long. The CDR3 is CSARLGSYEQYF. CDR3 coding DNA: TGCAGTGCTCGCCTAGGTTCCTACGAGCAGTACTTC.

V is TRBV6-4 and J is TRBJ2-3, with TRBD2 matching over 8 bases. The CDR3 sequence is 16 residues long. V gave up 4 bases and J gave up 10 bases; unmatched junction bases: 16. Germline V gene sequence: CDR1 MRHNA, CDR2 SNTAGT. DNA of the CDR3: TGTGCCAGCAGTGTCGTAGCGGGGAGCACAGATACGGCGCAGTATTTT. Encoded protein: CASSVVAGSTDTAQYF.